This T cell receptor beta chain was captured by sequencing in a study of T cell responses to AZD1222 COVID-19 vaccine. Study findings and constraints: The study found vaccine-associated CD4 TCRs spanning spike, dominant at 160-218 and 743-854. Only 6 or 7 AZD1222 recipients tested seropositive at baseline.

Remarks on this clone: Its target is not known.

Assay: immunoSEQ multiplex PCR; the TCRdb copy retains only in-frame clones and omits some. The repertoire holds approximately 110,000 clones, 88% seen once, with 9.1% in the top ten. Per the germline V gene, CDR1 is SSHAT and CDR2 is FNYEAQ (reference sequence). V shed 1 base and J shed 0 bases, with 10 bases lying between them. The CDR3 spans 15 residues. The sequencing here drew on peripheral blood, taken on day 0 of AZD1222 vaccination. The V gene is TRBV7-7, the J gene TRBJ2-7; possibly TRBD1 for D (6 bases). The sequence came from an adult in good health. The CDR3, as DNA: TGTGCCAGCAGCTTAGAACAGGGAAGCTCCTACGAGCAGTACTTC. This gives the protein CASSLEQGSSYEQYF.